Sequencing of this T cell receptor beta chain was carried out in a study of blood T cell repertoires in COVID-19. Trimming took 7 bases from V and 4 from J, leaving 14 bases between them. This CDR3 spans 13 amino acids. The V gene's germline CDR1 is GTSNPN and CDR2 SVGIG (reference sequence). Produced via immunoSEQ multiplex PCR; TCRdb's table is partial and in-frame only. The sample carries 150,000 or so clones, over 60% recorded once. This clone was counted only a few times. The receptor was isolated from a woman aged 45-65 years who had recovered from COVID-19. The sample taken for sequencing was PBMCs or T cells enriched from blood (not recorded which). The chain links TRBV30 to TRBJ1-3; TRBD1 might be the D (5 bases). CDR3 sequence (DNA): TGTGCCTTGACAGCCAGTGCAGGAAACACCATATATTTT. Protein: CALTASAGNTIYF.